This is a list of T cell receptor beta chains from one sample in a study of blood T cell repertoires in COVID-19. Sequenced by immunoSEQ multiplex PCR; TCRdb stores in-frame clones only, minus some. The data show 130,000 to 150,000 clones, with about 86% seen just once and approximately 9% held by the top ten. Sequencing used peripheral blood. These receptors were obtained from a woman aged 45-65 years with active or convalescent COVID-19. CDR3s include the opening cysteine and the closing phenylalanine or tryptophan.

V gene	CDR3 protein
TRBV14	CASSHLPGLRGTEAFF
TRBV11-3	CASSLGPTGGAHF
TRBV7-6	CASSLRENEQYF
TRBV27	CASSSSPGTGTYNSPLHF
TRBV19	CASSIGWTNGYNEQFF
TRBV28	CASSGPGQGSEQYF
TRBV6-1	CASSEVFGAVNTEAFF
TRBV7-9	CASSLNSYEQYF
TRBV2	CASTGTGRNTEAFF
TRBV18	CASSPPLSEAFF
TRBV14	CASSHPGQRYEQYF
TRBV9	CASSVGYYDGAFF
TRBV6-5	CASSYRQGGNVAFF
TRBV3-1/TRBV3-2	CASSQEGANYGYTF
TRBV14	CASSLGQGAGYNEQFF
TRBV28	CASSLGQGFRQPQHF
TRBV28	CASSPLGSGRGDEQFF
TRBV5-1	CASTPTGSYNEQFF
TRBV11-2	CASSLGSGPAYTDTQYF
TRBV7-9	CASRPTGSAEAFF
TRBV28	CASSILRAGGNTIYF
TRBV19	CASSMMGQGLSSAYNSPLHF
TRBV25-1	CASSRGQGSYNEQFF
TRBV19	CASSKQGIYGYTF
TRBV7-2	CASSLGGVKLNEKLFF
TRBV7-9	CASSLIAGANVLTF
TRBV6-5	CASSWGPTGNEQFF
TRBV29-1	CSVVAASYGYTF
TRBV19	CASSILSGLAGTDTQYF